This TCR beta chain was captured by sequencing in a study of human T cells and chemical hapten exposure. Study context: Cases of alopecia areata, totalis or universalis occurred in a predominantly female patient group.

Study observations and caveats: Having alopecia, donors may respond immunologically unlike healthy people.

This clonotype was detected only a few times. Its antigen is not known. V lost 5 bases and J 6 bases, leaving 16 bases between the germline ends. This CDR3 region has 15 residues. The V gene's germline CDR1 is SGHTA and CDR2 FQGNSA. TCRdb analysed the RACE reads with MiXCR anew, one entry per CDR3 protein. Of about 290,000 distinct CDR3 sequences listed, approximately 7.5% are singletons. Time point defined: pre-sensitization, week 0. Treatment of the sample: therapeutic diphenylcyclopropenone sensitization with weekly scalp DPC. Sequencing used whole blood, obtained in connection with sensitization to the hapten diphenylcyclopropenone (DPC). This rearrangement joins TRBV7-2 to TRBJ2-2, with no clear D. This TCR was recovered from a man aged 18 to 30 with alopecia areata. Some clones in this sample may be carry-over from other donors' samples. CDR3 DNA: TGTGCCAGCAGCCTTAAGGGCCCTAGGCCCGGGGAGCTGTTTTTT. The encoded protein is CASSLKGPRPGELFF.